These 13 T cell receptor beta chains came from one sample sequenced in a study of blood T cell repertoires in COVID-19. Data came from immunoSEQ multiplex PCR; TCRdb stores just in-frame clones and leaves some out. The data hold about 220,000 clones, with 82% observed a single time. The sequenced sample consisted of peripheral blood. These receptor sequences come from a woman of 80 years or more with COVID-19, enrolled during active disease.

This clone was observed a handful of times. The gene calls are TRBV7-9 and TRBJ2-2; 9 positions agree with TRBD2. CDR3 length: 15 amino acids. With 8 bases clipped from V and 2 bases from J, the junction kept 6 bases outside the gene matches. The germline V gene encodes CDR1 SEHNR and CDR2 FQNEAQ (reference sequence). CDR3 sequence reads: CASGGLAFNTGELFF. The DNA for the CDR3 is TGTGCCAGCGGGGGACTAGCCTTTAACACCGGGGAGCTGTTTTTT.

This chain links TRBV10-2 with TRBJ2-7, with TRBD1 matching 8 bases. The CDR3 is made up of 13 amino acids. CDR1 and CDR2 from the germline V gene are WSHSY and SAAADI. V trimming: 3 bases; J trimming: 5 bases; junction bases outside the gene matches: 3. The CDR3: CASSDLDRDEQYF. The CDR3 nucleotides read TGCGCCAGCAGTGACTTGGACAGGGACGAGCAGTACTTC.

This clone appeared once. The V gene is TRBV20-1, the J gene TRBJ1-6; D not resolved. Germline assignment: CDR1 DFQATT and CDR2 SNEGSKA (reference sequence). This CDR3 is built from 15 residues. V was trimmed by 3 bases and J by 0 bases, leaving 9 bases between them. The CDR3 DNA sequence: TGCAGTGCTAGTATACAGAGCTCCTATAATTCACCCCTCCACTTT. Residues: CSASIQSSYNSPLHF.

V gene TRBV11-3 combines with J gene TRBJ2-3; TRBD2 aligns across 10 bases. The ends lost 5 bases at V and 2 bases at J; junction bases unmatched: 4. The CDR3 extends over 15 amino acids. CDR1 and CDR2 (germline): SGHNT, YENEEA. This chain's CDR3 is CASSRAGGPTDTQYF. In DNA, the CDR3 is TGTGCCAGCAGCCGAGCGGGGGGGCCCACAGATACGCAGTATTTT.

The V gene is TRBV7-2, the J gene TRBJ1-2; 7 bases align to TRBD1. J lost 7 bases, V lost 4 bases, and 15 bases had no gene match. Per the germline V gene, CDR1 is SGHTA and CDR2 is FQGNSA. The CDR3 is 16 amino acids. The CDR3 bases are TGTGCCAGCAGCTCCGCGGTTAGACAGGGCCATAGTGGCTACACCTTC. Protein sequence: CASSSAVRQGHSGYTF.

The CDR3 here is CASSLRTSGGLDEQFF. The CDR3, as DNA: TGTGCCAGCAGCCTGCGGACTAGCGGGGGGCTAGATGAGCAGTTCTTC. This sequence joins TRBV9 and TRBJ2-1; TRBD2 matches 14 bases. After removal of 4 bases from V and 8 bases from J, the junction contained 8 bases not matched to a gene. This CDR3 region has 16 residues. Germline lookup yields CDR1 SGDLS and CDR2 YYNGEE.

The gene calls are TRBV7-2 and TRBJ1-6; 11 bases are a match to TRBD1. CDR3 size: 16 residues. CDR1 is SGHTA, CDR2 FQGNSA, per germline. The V gene end was trimmed by 5 bases and the J gene end by 6 bases; junction bases not matched to a gene: 6. CDR3 in DNA: TGTGCCAGCAGCGGCTGGGACAGGGGGAGTAATTCACCCCTCCACTTT. It yields the protein CASSGWDRGSNSPLHF.

This clone appeared a few times. The gene calls are TRBV12-3 or TRBV12-4 and TRBJ1-1; no reliable D call. The ends were cut back, 3 bases at V and 4 bases at J, with 9 bases in the middle. The CDR3 has 13 amino acids. The CDR3 DNA is TGTGCCAGCAGTTTCCGGGGTAGCACTGAAGCTTTCTTT. This encodes CASSFRGSTEAFF.

V gene TRBV5-5 combines with J gene TRBJ2-2, with D possibly being TRBD2 (6 bases). Germline V lookup: CDR1 SGHKS, CDR2 YYEKEE (reference sequence). The CDR3 runs 16 residues. V was shortened by 4 bases and J by 0 bases, with 13 bases between the two germline ends. The CDR3: CASSPVSSANTGELFF. The CDR3 DNA sequence: TGTGCCAGCAGCCCGGTTTCTAGCGCGAACACCGGGGAGCTGTTTTTT.

The chain links TRBV7-3 to TRBJ2-6, with TRBD1 identical over 8 bases. The CDR3 runs to 16 residues. Germline V gene data show CDR1 as SGHTA and CDR2 as FQGTGA. V was pared by 5 bases and J by 2 bases, with 5 bases of the junction left unmatched. The CDR3 reads CASSPQGAAGANVLTF. CDR3 DNA sequence: TGTGCCAGCAGCCCTCAGGGGGCAGCTGGGGCCAACGTCCTGACTTTC. Drawing the rest from reference TRBV7-3 and TRBJ2-6, the complete variable domain is GAGVSQTPSNKVTEKGKYVELRCDPISGHTALYWYRQSLGQGPEFLIYFQGTGAADDSGLPNDRFFAVRPEGSVSTLKIQRTERGDSAVYLCASSPQGAAGANVLTFGAGSRLTVL.

The J gene is TRBJ1-5, the V gene TRBV12-3 or TRBV12-4, with D perhaps matching TRBD1 (5 bases). The ends were cut back, 7 bases at V and 3 bases at J, with 10 bases in the middle. The CDR3 covers 13 residues. CDR3 nucleotide sequence: TGTGCCAGCACCGACAGTTCCAATCAGCCCCAGCATTTT. Amino acids: CASTDSSNQPQHF.

The rearrangement joins TRBV30 to TRBJ1-2, with TRBD1 matching over 9 bases. This CDR3 contains 14 residues. The V gene end was trimmed by 5 bases and the J gene end by 3 bases; junction bases not matched to a gene: 7. Germline values: CDR1 GTSNPN, CDR2 SVGIG (reference sequence). The DNA of the CDR3 is TGTGCCTGGGGGACAGGGCAATTGGACTATGGCTACACCTTC. Encoded protein: CAWGTGQLDYGYTF.

The chain joins TRBV6-4 to TRBJ2-1; 13 bases fit TRBD2. The germline CDR1 and CDR2 sequences are MRHNA and SNTAGT. Trimming took 5 bases from V and 7 from J; bases not matched to a gene: 14. There are 18 residues in the CDR3. The CDR3 loop reads CASSPQQGLAGARNEQFF. The CDR3 nucleotides are TGTGCCAGCAGTCCACAACAAGGACTAGCGGGGGCTCGAAATGAGCAGTTCTTC.